This T cell receptor beta chain was found in a study of blood T cell repertoires in COVID-19. Study information: PBMCs, B-cell-depleted T cells, or T cells provided the cDNA or gDNA that made up the material.

Symptom resolution, clearance, or two negative PCRs marked the recovered donors of Cohort 3. Trimming took off 8 bases at V and 7 bases at J, with 11 bases between the two ends. This CDR3 comprises 12 residues. Looked up from germline, CDR1 is ENHRY and CDR2 is SYGVKD. Original processing notes: Estimates of nucleated cell counts were drawn from the amplification of reference gene primers. Profiled with immunoSEQ multiplex PCR; TCRdb holds only in-frame clones, not every one. For V, J and clone size, that table is used; D and trimming come from the DNA. The sample records around 250,000 clones, roughly 88% being singletons.

Sequenced material: PBMCs or T cells enriched from blood (not recorded which). This clonotype was sampled from a woman aged 50 to 60 who had recovered from COVID-19. V and J are TRBV10-3 and TRBJ1-4; TRBD1 is a possible D gene (5 bases). The CDR3 nucleotides read TGTGCCATCTCAGGGTCGGGTGAAAAACTGTTTTTT. The encoded protein is CAISGSGEKLFF.